This T cell receptor (beta chain) was identified during a study of Ad26.COV2.S vaccination and SARS-CoV-2 variants. Regarding treatment: some 20 received Ad26.COV2.S at low or high dose, single or two shots; a few received placebo; per-sample allocation not given. The study sampled participants on day 63 after the first vaccine or placebo injection. Sequencing was performed with immunoSEQ multiplex PCR; in TCRdb, only in-frame clones are kept and a portion is missing. The data contain hundreds of thousands of clones, about 92% of them seen just once; the ten biggest clones take up approximately 1.6%. Germline lookup yields CDR1 SNHLY and CDR2 FYNNEI. Deletions cut 7 bases from V and 0 bases from J, with 12 bases between. The CDR3 extends over 15 amino acids.

This specimen consisted of peripheral blood, obtained in a trial of Ad26.COV2.S vaccine versus placebo. This receptor was taken from a person between 18 and 60 years old who received the Ad26.COV2.S COVID-19 vaccine or a placebo. The V gene is TRBV2, the J gene TRBJ1-4, with D possibly matching TRBD1 (5 bases). The CDR3 loop reads CASKDNVATNEKLFF. The CDR3 bases are TGTGCCAGCAAGGACAACGTTGCAACTAATGAAAAACTGTTTTTT.